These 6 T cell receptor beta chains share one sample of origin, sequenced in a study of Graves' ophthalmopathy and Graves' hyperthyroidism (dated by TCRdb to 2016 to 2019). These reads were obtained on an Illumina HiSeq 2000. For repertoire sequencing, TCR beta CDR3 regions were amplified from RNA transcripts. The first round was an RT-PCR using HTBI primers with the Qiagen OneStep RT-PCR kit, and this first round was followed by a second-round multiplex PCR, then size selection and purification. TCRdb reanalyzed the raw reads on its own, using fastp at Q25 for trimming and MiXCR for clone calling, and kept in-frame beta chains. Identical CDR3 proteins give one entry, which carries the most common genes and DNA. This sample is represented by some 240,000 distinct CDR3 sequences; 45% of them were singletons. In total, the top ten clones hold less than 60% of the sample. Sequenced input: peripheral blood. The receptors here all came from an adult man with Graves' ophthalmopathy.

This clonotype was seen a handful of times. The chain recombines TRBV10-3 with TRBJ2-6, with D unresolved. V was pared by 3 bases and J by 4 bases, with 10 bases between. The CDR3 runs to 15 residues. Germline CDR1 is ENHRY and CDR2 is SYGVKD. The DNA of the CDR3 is TGTGCCATCAGTGACCCCTCGAGGGGGGCCAACGTCCTGACTTTC. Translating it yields CAISDPSRGANVLTF.

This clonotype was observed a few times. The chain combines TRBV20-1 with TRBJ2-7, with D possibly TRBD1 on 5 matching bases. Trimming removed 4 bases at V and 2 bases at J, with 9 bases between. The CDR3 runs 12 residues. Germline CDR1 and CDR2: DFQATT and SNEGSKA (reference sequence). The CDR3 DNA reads TGCAGTGCTATAGACAGAGCCTACGAGCAGTACTTC. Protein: CSAIDRAYEQYF.

The CDR3 nucleotides read TGTGCCAGCAGCGTAGCTGGAGGGGGGGTGTCCTACGAGCAGTACTTC. Translation: CASSVAGGGVSYEQYF. The chain combines TRBV9 with TRBJ2-7; weak D call: TRBD2 (7 bases). With 0 bases removed from V and 1 base from J, the gap between germline ends came to 14 bases. The CDR3 runs 16 residues. CDR1 is SGDLS and CDR2 is YYNGEE in the germline V gene.

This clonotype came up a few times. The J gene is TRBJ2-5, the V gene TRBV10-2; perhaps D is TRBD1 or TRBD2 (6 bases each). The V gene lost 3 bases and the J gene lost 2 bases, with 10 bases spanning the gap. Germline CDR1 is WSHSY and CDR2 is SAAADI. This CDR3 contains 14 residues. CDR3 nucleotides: TGCGCCAGCAGTGACCAGGGGACTCAAGAGACCCAGTACTTC. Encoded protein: CASSDQGTQETQYF.

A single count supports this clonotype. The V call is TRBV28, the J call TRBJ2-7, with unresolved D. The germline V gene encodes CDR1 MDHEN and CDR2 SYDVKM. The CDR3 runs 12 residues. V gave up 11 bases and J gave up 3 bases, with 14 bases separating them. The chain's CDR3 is CASSRKGYEQYF. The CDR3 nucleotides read TGTGCCTCGTCCCGCAAGGGCTACGAGCAGTACTTC.

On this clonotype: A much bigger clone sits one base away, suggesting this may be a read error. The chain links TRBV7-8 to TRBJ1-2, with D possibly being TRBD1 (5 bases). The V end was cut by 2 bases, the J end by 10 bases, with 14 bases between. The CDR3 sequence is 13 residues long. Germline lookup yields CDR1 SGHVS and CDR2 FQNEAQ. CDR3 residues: CASSLTGTEDYTF. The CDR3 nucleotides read TGTGCCAGCAGCTTAACCGGGACCGAGGACTACACCTTC.